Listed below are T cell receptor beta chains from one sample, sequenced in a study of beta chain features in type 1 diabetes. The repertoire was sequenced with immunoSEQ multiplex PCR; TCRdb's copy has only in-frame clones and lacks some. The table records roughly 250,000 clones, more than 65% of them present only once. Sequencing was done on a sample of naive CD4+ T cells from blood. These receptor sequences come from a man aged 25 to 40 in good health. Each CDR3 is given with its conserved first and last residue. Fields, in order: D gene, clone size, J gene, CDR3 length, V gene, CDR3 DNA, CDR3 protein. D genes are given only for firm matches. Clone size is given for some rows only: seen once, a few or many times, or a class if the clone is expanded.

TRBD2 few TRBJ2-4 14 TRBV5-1 TGCGCCAGCAGCTCCGGGACTAGATGGGACATTCAGTACTTC CASSSGTRWDIQYF
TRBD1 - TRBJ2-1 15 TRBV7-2 TGTGCCAGCAGCCCAGGACAGGCAACCTACAATGAGCAGTTCTTC CASSPGQATYNEQFF
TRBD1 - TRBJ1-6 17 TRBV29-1 TGCAGCGTTGAAAACAGGGGGCGAAGGGCCTATAATTCACCCCTCCACTTT CSVENRGRRAYNSPLHF
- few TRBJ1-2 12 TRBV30 TGTGCCTTCGGGGAAACCCACTATGGCTACACCTTC CAFGETHYGYTF
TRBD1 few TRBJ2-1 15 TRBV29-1 TGCAGCGTTGAATTGTACAGGGGAGTGCACAATGAGCAGTTCTTC CSVELYRGVHNEQFF
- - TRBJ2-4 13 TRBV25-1 TGTGCCAGCAGTGAATCCCCCCTAAACATTCAGTACTTC CASSESPLNIQYF
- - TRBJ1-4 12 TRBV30 TGTGCCTGGGGTCCCTCAAATGAAAAACTGTTTTTT CAWGPSNEKLFF
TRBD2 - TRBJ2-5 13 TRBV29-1 TGCAGCGTTGACAGGACTAGCCAAGAGACCCAGTACTTC CSVDRTSQETQYF
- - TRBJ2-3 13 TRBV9 TGTGCCAGCAGCGCAAGATCGCGGGATACGCAGTATTTT CASSARSRDTQYF
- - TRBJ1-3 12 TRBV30 TGTGCCTGGAGTGTCGGGGGAAACACCATATATTTT CAWSVGGNTIYF
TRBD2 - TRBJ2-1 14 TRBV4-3 TGCGCCAGCAGCGGGACTAGCGGAAACAATGAGCAGTTCTTC CASSGTSGNNEQFF
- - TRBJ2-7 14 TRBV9 TGTGCCAGCAGCCCGCGAGGTCAAGCCTACGAGCAGTACTTC CASSPRGQAYEQYF
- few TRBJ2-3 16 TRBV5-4 TGTGCCAGCAGCGTGAGGATGGGGGTACTCACGGATACGCAGTATTTT CASSVRMGVLTDTQYF
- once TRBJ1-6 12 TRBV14 TGTGCCAGCAGCCCGTGGGGTTCACCCCTCCACTTT CASSPWGSPLHF
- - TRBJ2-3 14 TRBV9 TGTGCCAGCAGCTCATCCGGGACGACAGATACGCAGTATTTT CASSSSGTTDTQYF
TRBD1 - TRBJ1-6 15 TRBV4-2 TGTGCCAGCAGCCAAGTGGCAGGGGGCGGTTCACCCCTCCACTTT CASSQVAGGGSPLHF
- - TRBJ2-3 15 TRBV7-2 TGTGCCAGCAGCTTAGTACGGATGAGCACAGATACGCAGTATTTT CASSLVRMSTDTQYF
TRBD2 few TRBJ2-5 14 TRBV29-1 TGCAGCGTGGACGGACTAGCGGGAACGGAGACCCAGTACTTC CSVDGLAGTETQYF
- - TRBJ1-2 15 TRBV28 TGTGCCAGCACCCAAACCAGGGGAGAAAACTATGGCTACACCTTC CASTQTRGENYGYTF
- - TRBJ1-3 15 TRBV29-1 TGCAGCGTGGCCCGCTCAGGCGTCTCTGGAAACACCATATATTTT CSVARSGVSGNTIYF
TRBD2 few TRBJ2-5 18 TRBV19 TGTGCCAGTAGTTTCAGACTAGCGGGGAGCTTGGCTTCAGAGACCCAGTACTTC CASSFRLAGSLASETQYF
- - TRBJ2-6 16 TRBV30 TGTGCCTGGAGTACGGACCTTTCCCCTGGGGCCAACGTCCTGACTTTC CAWSTDLSPGANVLTF
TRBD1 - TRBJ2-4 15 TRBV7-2 TGTGCCAGCAGCTTGTCCGGGACAGGGGCGTCTCTTCAGTACTTC CASSLSGTGASLQYF
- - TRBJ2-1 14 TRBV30 TGTGCCTGGAGTGGACTGGAGTTGATCAATGAGCAGTTCTTC CAWSGLELINEQFF
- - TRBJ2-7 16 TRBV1 TGCACCAGCAGCCAAGATCAAACGGCGAGATTGTACGAGCAGTACTTC CTSSQDQTARLYEQYF
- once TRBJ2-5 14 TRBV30 TGTGCCTGGAGTGTGTTGGGGTACCAAGAGACCCAGTACTTC CAWSVLGYQETQYF
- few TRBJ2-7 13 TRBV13 TGTGCCAGCAGAGCCGGGACGTACTACGAGCAGTACTTC CASRAGTYYEQYF
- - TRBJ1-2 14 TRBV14 TGTGCCAGCAGCGCGGAGAGGTGGACTCATGGCTACACCTTC CASSAERWTHGYTF
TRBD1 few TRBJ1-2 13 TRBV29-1 TGCAGCGTTGTAGACAGGGGTAACTATGGCTACACCTTC CSVVDRGNYGYTF
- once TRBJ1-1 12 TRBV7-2 TGTGCCAGCAGCGTTACAGGACCCGTAGGGGATTTT CASSVTGPVGDF
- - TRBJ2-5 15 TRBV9 TGTGCCAGCAGCGTACGGGGGAGCCTGCAAGAGACCCAGTACTTC CASSVRGSLQETQYF
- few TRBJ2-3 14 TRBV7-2 TGTGCCAGCAGCGCCGCAGGGGTCACAGATACGCAGTATTTT CASSAAGVTDTQYF
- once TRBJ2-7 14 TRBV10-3 TGTGCCATCAGTGAACGGGGTGGATCCTACGAGCAGTACTTC CAISERGGSYEQYF
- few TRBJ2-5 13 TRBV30 TGTGCCTGGAGTTTACTCCTGCAAGAGACCCAGTACTTC CAWSLLLQETQYF
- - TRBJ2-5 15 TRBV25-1 TGTGCCAGCAGTGAAGGTGGCGGAGCCCGAGAGACCCAGTACTTC CASSEGGGARETQYF
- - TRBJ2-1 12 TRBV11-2 TGTGCCAGCAGTCCGAACTACAATGAGCAGTTCTTC CASSPNYNEQFF
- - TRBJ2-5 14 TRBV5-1 TGCGCCAGCAGCCCCCAAATGGGCCAAGAGACCCAGTACTTC CASSPQMGQETQYF
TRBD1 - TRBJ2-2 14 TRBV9 TGTGCCAGCAGCGCTGACAGGGCCACCGGGGAGCTGTTTTTT CASSADRATGELFF
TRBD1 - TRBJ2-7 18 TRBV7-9 TGTGCCAGCAGCTCCCCTTTCGGTAGGACAGGGGTAAGCTACGAGCAGTACTTC CASSSPFGRTGVSYEQYF